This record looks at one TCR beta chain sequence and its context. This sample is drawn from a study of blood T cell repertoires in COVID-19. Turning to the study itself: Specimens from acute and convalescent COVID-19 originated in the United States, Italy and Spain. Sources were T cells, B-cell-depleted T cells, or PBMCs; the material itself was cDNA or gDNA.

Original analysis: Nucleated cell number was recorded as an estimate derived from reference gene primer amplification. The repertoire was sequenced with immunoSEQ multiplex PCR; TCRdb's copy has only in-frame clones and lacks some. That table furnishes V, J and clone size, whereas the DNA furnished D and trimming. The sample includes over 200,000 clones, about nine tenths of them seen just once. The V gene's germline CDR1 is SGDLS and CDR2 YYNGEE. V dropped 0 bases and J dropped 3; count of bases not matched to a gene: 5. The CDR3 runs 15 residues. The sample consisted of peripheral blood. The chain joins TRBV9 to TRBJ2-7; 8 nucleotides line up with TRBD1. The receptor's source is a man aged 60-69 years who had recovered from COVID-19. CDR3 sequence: CASSVGAGGDYEQYF. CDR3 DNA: TGTGCCAGCAGCGTAGGGGCAGGGGGCGACTACGAGCAGTACTTC.